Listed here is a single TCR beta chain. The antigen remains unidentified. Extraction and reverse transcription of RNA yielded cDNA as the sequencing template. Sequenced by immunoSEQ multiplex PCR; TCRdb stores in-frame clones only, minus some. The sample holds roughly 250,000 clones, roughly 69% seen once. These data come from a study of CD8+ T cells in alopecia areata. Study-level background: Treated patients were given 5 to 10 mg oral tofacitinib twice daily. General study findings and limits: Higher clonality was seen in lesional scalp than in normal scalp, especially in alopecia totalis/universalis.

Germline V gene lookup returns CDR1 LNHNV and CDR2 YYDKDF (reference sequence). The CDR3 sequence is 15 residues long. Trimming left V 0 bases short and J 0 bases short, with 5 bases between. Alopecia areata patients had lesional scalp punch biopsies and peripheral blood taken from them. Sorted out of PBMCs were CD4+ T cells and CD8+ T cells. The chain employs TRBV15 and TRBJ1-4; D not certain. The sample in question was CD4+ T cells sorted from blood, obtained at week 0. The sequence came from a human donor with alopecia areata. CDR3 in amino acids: CATSREVATNEKLFF. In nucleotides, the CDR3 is TGTGCCACCAGCAGAGAAGTTGCAACTAATGAAAAACTGTTTTTT.